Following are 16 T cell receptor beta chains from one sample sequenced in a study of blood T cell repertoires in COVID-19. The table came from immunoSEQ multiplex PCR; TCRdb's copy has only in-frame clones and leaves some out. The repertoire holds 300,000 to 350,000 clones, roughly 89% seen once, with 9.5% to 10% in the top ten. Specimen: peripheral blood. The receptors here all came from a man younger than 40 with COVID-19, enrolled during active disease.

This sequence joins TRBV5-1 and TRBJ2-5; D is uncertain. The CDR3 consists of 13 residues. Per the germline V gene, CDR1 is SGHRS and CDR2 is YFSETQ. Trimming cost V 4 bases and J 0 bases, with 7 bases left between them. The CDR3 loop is CASSPSYQETQYF. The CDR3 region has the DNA TGCGCCAGCAGCCCGTCGTACCAAGAGACCCAGTACTTC.

CDR3 sequence (DNA): TGTGCCAGCGCCCGAGGACAGGGGGTGTACGAGCAGTACTTC. Translating it yields CASARGQGVYEQYF. The chain combines TRBV25-1 with TRBJ2-7, with 10 bases identical to TRBD1. Trimming took 8 bases from V and 4 from J; bases not matched to a gene: 8. Germline CDR1 and CDR2: MGHDK and SYGVNS. This CDR3 contains 14 residues.

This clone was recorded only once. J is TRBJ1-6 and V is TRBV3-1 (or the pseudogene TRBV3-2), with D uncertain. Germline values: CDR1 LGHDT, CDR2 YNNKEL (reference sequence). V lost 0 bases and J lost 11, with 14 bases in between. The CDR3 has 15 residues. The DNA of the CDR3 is TGTGCCAGCAGCCAAGATGCGGGGTGTAGGACACCCCTCCACTTT. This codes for CASSQDAGCRTPLHF.

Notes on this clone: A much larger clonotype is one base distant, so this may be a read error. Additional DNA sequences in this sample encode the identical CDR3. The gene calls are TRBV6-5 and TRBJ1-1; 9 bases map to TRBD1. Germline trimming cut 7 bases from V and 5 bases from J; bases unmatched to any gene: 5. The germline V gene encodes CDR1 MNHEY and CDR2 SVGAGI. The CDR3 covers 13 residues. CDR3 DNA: TGTGCCAGCAATCCGGGACAGGGAACTGAAGCTTTCTTT. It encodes CASNPGQGTEAFF.

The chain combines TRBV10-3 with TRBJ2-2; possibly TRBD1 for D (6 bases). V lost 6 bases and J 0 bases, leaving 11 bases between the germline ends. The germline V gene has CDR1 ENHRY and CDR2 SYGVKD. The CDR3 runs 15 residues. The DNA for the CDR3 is TGTGCCATCAGGAGGACAGAAGCGAACACCGGGGAGCTGTTTTTT. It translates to CAIRRTEANTGELFF.

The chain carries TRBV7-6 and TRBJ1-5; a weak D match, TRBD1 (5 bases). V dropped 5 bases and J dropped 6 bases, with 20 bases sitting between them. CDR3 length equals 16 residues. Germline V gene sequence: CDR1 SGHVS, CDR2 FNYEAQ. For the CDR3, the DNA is TGTGCCAGCAGCCCCCTCGGGGGGGGAGGGCCTCAGCCCCAGCATTTT. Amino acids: CASSPLGGGGPQPQHF.

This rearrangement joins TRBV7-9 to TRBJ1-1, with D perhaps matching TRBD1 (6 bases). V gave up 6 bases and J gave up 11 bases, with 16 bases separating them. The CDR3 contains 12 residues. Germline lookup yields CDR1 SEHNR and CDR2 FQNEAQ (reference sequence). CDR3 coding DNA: TGTGCCAGCAGAGCACCACAGGGTCTCGCTTTCTTT. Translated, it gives CASRAPQGLAFF.

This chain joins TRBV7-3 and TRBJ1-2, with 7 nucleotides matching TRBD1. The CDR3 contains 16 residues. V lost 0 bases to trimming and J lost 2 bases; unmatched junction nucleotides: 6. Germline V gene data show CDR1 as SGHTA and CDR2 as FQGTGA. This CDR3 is CASSLTGGDANYGYTF. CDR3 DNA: TGTGCCAGCAGCTTAACAGGGGGCGATGCCAACTATGGCTACACCTTC.

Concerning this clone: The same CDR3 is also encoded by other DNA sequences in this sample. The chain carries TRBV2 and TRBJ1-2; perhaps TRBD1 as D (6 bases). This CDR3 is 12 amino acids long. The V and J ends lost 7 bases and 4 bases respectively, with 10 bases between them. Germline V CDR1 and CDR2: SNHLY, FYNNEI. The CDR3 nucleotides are TGTGCCAGCACGGACAGTAGCTATGGCTACACCTTC. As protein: CASTDSSYGYTF.

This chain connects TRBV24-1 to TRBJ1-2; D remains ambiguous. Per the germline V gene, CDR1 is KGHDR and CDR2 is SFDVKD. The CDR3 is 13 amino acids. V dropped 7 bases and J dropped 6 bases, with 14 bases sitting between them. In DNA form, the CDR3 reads TGTGCCACCAGCCAGAATTCGTTCGATGGCTACACCTTC. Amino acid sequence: CATSQNSFDGYTF.

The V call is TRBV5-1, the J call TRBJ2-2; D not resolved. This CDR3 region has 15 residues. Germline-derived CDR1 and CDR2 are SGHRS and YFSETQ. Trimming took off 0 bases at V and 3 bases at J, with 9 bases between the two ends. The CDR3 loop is CASSLGGTYTGELFF. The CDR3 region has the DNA TGCGCCAGCAGCTTGGGCGGCACGTACACCGGGGAGCTGTTTTTT.

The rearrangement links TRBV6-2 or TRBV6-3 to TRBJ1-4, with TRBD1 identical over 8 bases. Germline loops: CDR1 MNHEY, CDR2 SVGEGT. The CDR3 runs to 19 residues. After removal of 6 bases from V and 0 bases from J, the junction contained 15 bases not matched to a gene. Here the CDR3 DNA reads TGTGCCAGCAGCCGGCCGGGACAGGTGACCCTTGCAACTAATGAAAAACTGTTTTTT. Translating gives CASSRPGQVTLATNEKLFF.

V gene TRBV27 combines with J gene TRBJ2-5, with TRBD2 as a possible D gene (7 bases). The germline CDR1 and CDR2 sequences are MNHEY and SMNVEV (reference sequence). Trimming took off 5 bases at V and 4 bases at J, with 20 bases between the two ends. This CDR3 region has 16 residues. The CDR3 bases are TGTGCCAGCAGTCCCCAGGTTGGGGGGGCTGGAGAGACCCAGTACTTC. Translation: CASSPQVGGAGETQYF.

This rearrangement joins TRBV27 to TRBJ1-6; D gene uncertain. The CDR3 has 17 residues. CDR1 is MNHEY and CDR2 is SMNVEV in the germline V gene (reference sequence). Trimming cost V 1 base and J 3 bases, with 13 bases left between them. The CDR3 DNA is TGTGCCAGCAGTTTATACGAGGGAATCATCTATAATTCACCCCTCCACTTT. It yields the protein CASSLYEGIIYNSPLHF.

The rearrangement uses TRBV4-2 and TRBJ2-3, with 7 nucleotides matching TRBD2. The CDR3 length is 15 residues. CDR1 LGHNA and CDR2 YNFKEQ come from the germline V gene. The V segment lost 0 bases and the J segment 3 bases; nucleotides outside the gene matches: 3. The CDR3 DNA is TGTGCCAGCAGCCAAGATTCGGGGGGTACAGATACGCAGTATTTT. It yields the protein CASSQDSGGTDTQYF.

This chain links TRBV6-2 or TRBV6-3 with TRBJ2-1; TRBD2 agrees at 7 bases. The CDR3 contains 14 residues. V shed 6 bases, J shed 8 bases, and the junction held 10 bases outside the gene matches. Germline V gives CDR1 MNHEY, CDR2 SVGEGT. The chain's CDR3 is CASSVWEGGDEQFF. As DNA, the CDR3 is TGTGCCAGCAGCGTTTGGGAGGGAGGCGATGAGCAGTTCTTC.